The rows below give T cell receptor beta chains drawn from one sample of a study of patients and donors after allogeneic stem cell transplantation. Via MiXCR, TCRdb re-called the RT-PCR reads, giving one row per CDR3 protein. The sample lists 70,000 to 95,000 distinct CDR3 sequences; around 5% were seen once. The sequenced sample consisted of blood, either unsorted or a sorted T cell fraction (not recorded which). Source of these receptors: a human donor who was either an allogeneic HSCT recipient or a stem cell or donor lymphocyte infusion donor (not recorded which). It is not recorded whose cells these are; they may come from a transplant donor. Both conserved end residues are part of each CDR3. A D gene is named only where the DNA matches it firmly. Clone sizes are given selectively: once, few, many, or a class where the clone is expanded.

size | J | V | D | CDR3 | DNA
many | TRBJ2-1 | TRBV5-6 | TRBD2 | CASSLVAGDLFF | TGTGCCAGCAGCTTGGTGGCGGGAGACCTGTTCTTC
few | TRBJ2-3 | TRBV5-1 | TRBD1 | CASGVGQHTDTQYF | TGCGCCAGCGGAGTGGGACAGCACACAGATACGCAGTATTTT
NA | TRBJ2-7 | TRBV20-1 | TRBD2 | CSAPLAGGLSGYEQYF | TGCAGTGCTCCGCTAGCGGGGGGGCTTTCTGGGTACGAGCAGTACTTC
many | TRBJ1-2 | TRBV29-1 | NA | CSVDNRSGRGYGGYTF | TGCAGCGTTGATAATCGGTCTGGTCGGGGATATGGGGGCTACACCTTC
many | TRBJ1-1 | TRBV5-4 | NA | CASSLVGRVNTEAFF | TGTGCCAGCAGCTTGGTGGGAAGGGTGAACACTGAAGCTTTCTTT
many | TRBJ2-1 | TRBV20-1 | TRBD1 | CSAGPTGRGNEQFF | TGCAGTGCCGGCCCAACCGGCAGGGGGAATGAGCAGTTCTTC
many | TRBJ1-1 | TRBV18 | TRBD1 | CASSPPAGTEPGAAFF | TGTGCCAGCTCACCACCGGCTGGGACAGAGCCAGGGGCGGCTTTCTTT
many | TRBJ1-1 | TRBV5-1 | TRBD1 | CASRTLQGSTEAFF | TGCGCCAGCAGAACATTACAGGGGAGCACTGAAGCTTTCTTT
many | TRBJ2-5 | TRBV6-5 | NA | CASSYEVPKETQYF | TGTGCCAGCAGTTACGAGGTACCGAAAGAGACCCAGTACTTC
many | TRBJ1-3 | TRBV18 | NA | CASSRTGRARTGNTIYF | TGTGCCAGCTCACGAACGGGTAGAGCGCGCACTGGAAACACCATATATTTT
few | TRBJ2-2 | TRBV20-1 | TRBD2 | CSAGGGTNTGELFF | TGCAGTGCGGGGGGGGGGACGAACACCGGGGAGCTGTTTTTT